These 2 T cell receptor beta chains share one sample of origin, sequenced in a study of beta chain features in type 1 diabetes (dated by TCRdb to 2017 to 2018). Library creation used the immunoSEQ multiplex PCR assay. The entire amount of isolated RNA was reverse transcribed using the High Capacity cDNA Reverse Transcription Kit, so the sequenced TCRB transcripts were expressed ones. TCRdb holds this immuneACCESS table with in-frame rearrangements only. Some clones are missing; in checked studies, unresolved V genes explain under half, and the rest has no known cause. The sample includes hundreds of thousands of clones, with around an eighth observed a single time. The ten largest make up roughly 0.04% of the sample. The antigens for these receptors are not known. The full study reports these points: Type 1 diabetes patients showed a moderate but significant shortening of TCRB CDR3 length in all four CD4+ subsets.

The sequencing input was naive CD4+ T cells from blood. The cell subset or site label, as the study defines it: true naive CD4+ T cells. The receptors here all came from a man aged 18 to 29 with type 1 diabetes.

The chain is built from TRBV25-1 and TRBJ2-7, with 7 bases lining up with TRBD1. The CDR3 runs 16 residues. In germline, CDR1 is MGHDK, CDR2 SYGVNS. V shed 1 base, J shed 2 bases, and the junction held 8 bases outside the gene matches. The CDR3 DNA sequence: TGTGCCAGCAGTGAATTAATACCGGACAGGACCTACGAGCAGTACTTC. It translates to CASSELIPDRTYEQYF.

This clone has only a few counts. The V call is TRBV10-3, the J call TRBJ1-1; 7 nucleotides agree with TRBD1. J was trimmed by 0 bases and V by 2 bases; bases with no gene match: 9. CDR1 and CDR2 (germline): ENHRY, SYGVKD. The CDR3 totals 17 residues. The CDR3 DNA is TGTGCCATCAGTGAGCGTGGGACAGCCTTGATGAACACTGAAGCTTTCTTT. This codes for CAISERGTALMNTEAFF.